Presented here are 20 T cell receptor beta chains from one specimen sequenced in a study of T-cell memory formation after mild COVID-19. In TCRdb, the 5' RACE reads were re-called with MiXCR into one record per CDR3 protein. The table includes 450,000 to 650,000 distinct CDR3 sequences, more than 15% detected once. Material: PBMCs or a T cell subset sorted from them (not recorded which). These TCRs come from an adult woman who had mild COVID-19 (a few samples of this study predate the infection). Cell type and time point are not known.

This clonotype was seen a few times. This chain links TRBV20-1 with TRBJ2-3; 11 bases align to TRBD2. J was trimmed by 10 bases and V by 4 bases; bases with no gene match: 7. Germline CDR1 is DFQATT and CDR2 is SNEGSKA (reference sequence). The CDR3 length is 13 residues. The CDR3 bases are TGCAGTGCTACCGCTACTAGCGGGGGAGCGCAGTATTTT. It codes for CSATATSGGAQYF.

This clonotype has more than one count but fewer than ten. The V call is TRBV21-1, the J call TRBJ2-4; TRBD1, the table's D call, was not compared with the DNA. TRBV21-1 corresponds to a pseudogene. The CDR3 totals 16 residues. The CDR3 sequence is CASSKSPDREKNIQYF. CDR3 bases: TGTGCCAGCAGCAAAAGCCCCGACAGGGAGAAAAACATTCAGTACTTC.

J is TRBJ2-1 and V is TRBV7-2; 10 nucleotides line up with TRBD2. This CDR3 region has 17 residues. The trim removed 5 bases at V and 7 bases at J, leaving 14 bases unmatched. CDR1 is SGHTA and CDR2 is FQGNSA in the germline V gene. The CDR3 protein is CASSESVSGRAGNEQFF. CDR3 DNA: TGTGCCAGCAGCGAATCGGTCAGCGGGAGGGCCGGTAATGAGCAGTTCTTC. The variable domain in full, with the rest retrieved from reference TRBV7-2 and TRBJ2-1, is GAGVSQSPSNKVTEKGKDVELRCDPISGHTALYWYRQSLGQGLEFLIYFQGNSAPDKSGLPSDRFSAERTGGSVSTLTIQRTQQEDSAVYLCASSESVSGRAGNEQFFGPGTRLTVL.

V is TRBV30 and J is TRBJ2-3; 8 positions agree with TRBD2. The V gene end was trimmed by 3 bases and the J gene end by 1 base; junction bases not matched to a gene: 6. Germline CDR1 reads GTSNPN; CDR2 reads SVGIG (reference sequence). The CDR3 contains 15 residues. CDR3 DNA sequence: TGTGCCTGGAGCCCGAAGCGGGGGCGCACAGATACGCAGTATTTT. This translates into CAWSPKRGRTDTQYF.

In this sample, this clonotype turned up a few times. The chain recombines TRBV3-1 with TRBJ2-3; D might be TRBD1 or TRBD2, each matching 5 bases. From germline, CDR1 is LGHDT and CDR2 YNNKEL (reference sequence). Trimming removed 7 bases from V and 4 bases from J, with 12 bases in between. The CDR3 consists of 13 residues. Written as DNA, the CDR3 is TGTGCCAGCACCCGGGACGAGGCAGATACGCAGTATTTT. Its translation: CASTRDEADTQYF.

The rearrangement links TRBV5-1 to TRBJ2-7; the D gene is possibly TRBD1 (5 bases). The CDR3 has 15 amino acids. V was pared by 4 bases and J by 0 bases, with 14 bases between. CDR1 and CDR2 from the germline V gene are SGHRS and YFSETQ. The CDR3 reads CASSVVGQSSYEQYF. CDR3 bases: TGCGCCAGCAGCGTGGTGGGGCAAAGCTCCTACGAGCAGTACTTC. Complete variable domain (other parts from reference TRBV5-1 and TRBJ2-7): KAGVTQTPRYLIKTRGQQVTLSCSPISGHRSVSWYQQTPGQGLQFLFEYFSETQRNKGNFPGRFSGRQFSNSRSEMNVSTLELGDSALYLCASSVVGQSSYEQYFGPGTRLTVT.

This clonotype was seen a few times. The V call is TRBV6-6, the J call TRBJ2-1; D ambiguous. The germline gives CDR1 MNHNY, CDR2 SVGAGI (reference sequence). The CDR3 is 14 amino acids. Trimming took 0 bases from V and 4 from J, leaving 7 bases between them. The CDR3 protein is CASSYSRSYNEQFF. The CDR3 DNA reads TGTGCCAGCAGTTACTCCCGCAGTTACAATGAGCAGTTCTTC.

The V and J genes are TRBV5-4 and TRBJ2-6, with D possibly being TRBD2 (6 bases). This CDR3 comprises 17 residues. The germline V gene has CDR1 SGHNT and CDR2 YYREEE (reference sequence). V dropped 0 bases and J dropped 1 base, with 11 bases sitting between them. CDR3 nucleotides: TGTGCCAGCAGCTTGGCAGGCGGGGCTTCTGGGGCCAACGTCCTGACTTTC. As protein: CASSLAGGASGANVLTF.

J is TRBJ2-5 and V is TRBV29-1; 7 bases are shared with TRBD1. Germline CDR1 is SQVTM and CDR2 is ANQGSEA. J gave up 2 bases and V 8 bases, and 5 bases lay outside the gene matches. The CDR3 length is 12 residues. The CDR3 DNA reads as TGCAGCAGACAGGGCCCTCAAGAGACCCAGTACTTC. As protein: CSRQGPQETQYF.

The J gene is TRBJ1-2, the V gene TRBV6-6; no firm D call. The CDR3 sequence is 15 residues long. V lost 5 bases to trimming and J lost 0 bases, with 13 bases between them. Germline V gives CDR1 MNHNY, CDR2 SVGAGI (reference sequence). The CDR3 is CASSRRAAANYGYTF. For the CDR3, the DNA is TGTGCCAGCAGTAGGAGGGCTGCAGCTAACTATGGCTACACCTTC.

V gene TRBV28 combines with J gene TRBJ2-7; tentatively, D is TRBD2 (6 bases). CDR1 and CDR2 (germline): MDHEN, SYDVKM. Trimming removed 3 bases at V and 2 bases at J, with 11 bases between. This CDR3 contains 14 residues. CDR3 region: CASSLGGNPYEQYF. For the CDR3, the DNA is TGTGCCAGCAGTTTGGGAGGCAACCCCTACGAGCAGTACTTC.

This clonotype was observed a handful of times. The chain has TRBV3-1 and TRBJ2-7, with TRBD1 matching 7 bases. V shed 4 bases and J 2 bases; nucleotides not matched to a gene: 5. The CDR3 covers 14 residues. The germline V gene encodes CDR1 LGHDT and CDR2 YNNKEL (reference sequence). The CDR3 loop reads CASSPRGQAYEQYF. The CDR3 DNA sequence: TGTGCCAGCAGCCCTCGAGGACAGGCCTACGAGCAGTACTTC.

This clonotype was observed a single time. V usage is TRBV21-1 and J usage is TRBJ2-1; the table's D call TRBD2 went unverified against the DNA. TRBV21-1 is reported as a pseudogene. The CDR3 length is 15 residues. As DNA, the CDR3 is TGTGCCAGCAGCTTAAAGGGCCGTTCCTACAATGAGCAGTTCTTC. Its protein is CASSLKGRSYNEQFF.

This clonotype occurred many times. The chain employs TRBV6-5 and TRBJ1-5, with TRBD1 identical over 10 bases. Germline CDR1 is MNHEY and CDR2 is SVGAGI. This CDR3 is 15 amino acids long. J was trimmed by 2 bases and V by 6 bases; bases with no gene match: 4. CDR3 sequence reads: CASRKTGGGNQPQHF. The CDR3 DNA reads TGTGCCAGCAGAAAGACAGGGGGCGGCAATCAGCCCCAGCATTTT.

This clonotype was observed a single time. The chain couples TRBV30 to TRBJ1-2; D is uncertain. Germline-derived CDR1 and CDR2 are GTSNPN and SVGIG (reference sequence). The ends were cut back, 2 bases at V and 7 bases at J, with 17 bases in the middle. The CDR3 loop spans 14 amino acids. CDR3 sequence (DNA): TGTGCCTGGAGTCGAGACGGGCCGGTCACTGGCTACACCTTC. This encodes CAWSRDGPVTGYTF.

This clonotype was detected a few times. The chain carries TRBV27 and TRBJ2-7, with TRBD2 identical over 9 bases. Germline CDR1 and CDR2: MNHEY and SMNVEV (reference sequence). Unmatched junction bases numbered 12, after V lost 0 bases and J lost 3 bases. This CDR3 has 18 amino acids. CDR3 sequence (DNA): TGTGCCAGCAGTTTATCGGGATATAGCGGGAGAGTATACTACGAGCAGTACTTC. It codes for CASSLSGYSGRVYYEQYF.

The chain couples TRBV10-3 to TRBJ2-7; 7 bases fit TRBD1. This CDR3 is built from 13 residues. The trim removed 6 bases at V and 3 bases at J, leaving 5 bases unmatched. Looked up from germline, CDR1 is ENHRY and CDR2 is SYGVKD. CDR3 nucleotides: TGTGCCATCAGAGCCGGGACAGACTACGAGCAGTACTTC. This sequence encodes CAIRAGTDYEQYF.

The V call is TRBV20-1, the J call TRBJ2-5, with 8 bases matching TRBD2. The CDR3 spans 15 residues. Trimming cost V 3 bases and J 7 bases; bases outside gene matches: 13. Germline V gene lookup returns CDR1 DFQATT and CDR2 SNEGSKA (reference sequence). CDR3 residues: CSARSSGELSGTQYF. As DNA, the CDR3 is TGCAGTGCTAGGAGTAGCGGGGAGCTATCGGGGACCCAGTACTTC.

CDR3 sequence (DNA): TGTGCCAGCAGCTCAGTGACTAACACGGGTACGCAGTATTTT. Translation: CASSSVTNTGTQYF. V usage is TRBV7-9 and J usage is TRBJ2-3; D might be TRBD2 (5 bases). This CDR3 has 14 amino acids. V lost 4 bases and J lost 8, with 16 bases in between. CDR1 and CDR2 (germline): SEHNR, FQNEAQ (reference sequence).

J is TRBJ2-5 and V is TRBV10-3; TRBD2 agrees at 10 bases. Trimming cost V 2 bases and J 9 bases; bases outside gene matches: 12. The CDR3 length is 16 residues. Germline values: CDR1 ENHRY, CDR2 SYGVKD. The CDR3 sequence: CAISEGSGGPQAAQYF. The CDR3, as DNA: TGTGCCATCAGTGAGGGTAGCGGGGGGCCCCAAGCGGCCCAGTACTTC.